Following are 22 T cell receptor beta chains from one sample sequenced in a study of cytomegalovirus exposure and HLA in healthy donors. Both 60 Vbeta primers and 13 Jbeta primers went into the PCR. This table comes from immunoSEQ multiplex PCR, and its TCRdb copy is limited to in-frame clones, with some not included. The sample has 150,000 to 200,000 clones; around nine tenths are singletons. The sequencing sample was made of PBMCs. Receptor source: a woman under 30 in good health and CMV-seronegative.

J is TRBJ2-5 and V is TRBV4-1, with 8 bases identical to TRBD2. V shed 0 bases and J 6 bases; nucleotides not matched to a gene: 6. The CDR3 consists of 15 residues. The germline gives CDR1 MGHRA, CDR2 YSYEKL. CDR3: CASSQEVAGLKTQYF. CDR3 in DNA: TGCGCCAGCAGCCAAGAGGTAGCGGGATTGAAGACCCAGTACTTC.

This rearrangement joins TRBV2 to TRBJ1-2; no reliable D call. Trimming took off 6 bases at V and 8 bases at J, with 22 bases between the two ends. The CDR3 extends over 15 amino acids. Per the germline V gene, CDR1 is SNHLY and CDR2 is FYNNEI. CDR3 bases: TGTGCCAGCAGCCGAACCCAGGATCCGTTTGGGGGCTACACCTTC. It codes for CASSRTQDPFGGYTF. Based on the CDR3 plus reference TRBV2 and TRBJ1-2, the full variable domain is EPEVTQTPSHQVTQMGQEVILRCVPISNHLYFYWYRQILGQKVEFLVSFYNNEISEKSEIFDDQFSVERPDGSNFTLKIRSTKLEDSAMYFCASSRTQDPFGGYTFGSGTRLTVV.

CDR3 sequence reads: CASSDLSRGPTEAFF. CDR3 coding DNA: TGCGCCAGCAGTGACCTAAGCAGGGGGCCAACTGAAGCTTTCTTT. The V and J genes are TRBV10-2 and TRBJ1-1; 8 bases map to TRBD1. V trimming: 3 bases; J trimming: 5 bases; junction bases outside the gene matches: 8. The CDR3 sequence is 15 residues long. Germline V gives CDR1 WSHSY, CDR2 SAAADI.

The rearrangement joins TRBV6-1 to TRBJ2-5; 7 bases line up with TRBD2. V lost 0 bases, J lost 4 bases, and 2 bases stayed unmatched. The CDR3 spans 14 residues. Germline CDR1 MNHNS, CDR2 SASEGT. CDR3 in amino acids: CASSEAREGETQYF. The CDR3 DNA reads as TGTGCCAGCAGTGAAGCGAGGGAGGGAGAGACCCAGTACTTC.

This chain links TRBV11-2 with TRBJ2-7; tentatively, D is TRBD1 (5 bases). Germline-derived CDR1 and CDR2 are SGHAT and FQNNGV. CDR3 length equals 13 residues. Between the trimmed V and J ends, which lost 5 bases and 5 bases, there was a span of 13 bases. The CDR3 sequence is CASSHQGSHEQYF. The CDR3 DNA sequence: TGTGCCAGCAGCCATCAGGGTTCCCACGAGCAGTACTTC.

The chain is built from TRBV6-5 and TRBJ2-6; perhaps TRBD2 as D (6 bases). The germline V gene has CDR1 MNHEY and CDR2 SVGAGI. The V gene lost 2 bases and the J gene lost 2 bases, with 7 bases spanning the gap. The CDR3 consists of 15 residues. The CDR3 protein is CASSYGGPGANVLTF. For the CDR3, the DNA is TGTGCCAGCAGTTACGGAGGGCCTGGGGCCAACGTCCTGACTTTC.

In its sample, this clone was seen a few times. For the CDR3, the DNA is TGCGCCAGCAGCCAAGGGAGGGGGAACACTGAAGCTTTCTTT. Its translation: CASSQGRGNTEAFF. The genes are TRBV4-1 and TRBJ1-1; D might be TRBD1 (5 bases). Germline V gives CDR1 MGHRA, CDR2 YSYEKL. The V gene lost 1 base and the J gene lost 1 base, with 7 bases spanning the gap. The CDR3 is 14 residues long.

This clone was observed once. The chain employs TRBV11-2 and TRBJ2-7, with 10 bases fitting TRBD1. J gave up 4 bases and V 5 bases, and 2 bases lay outside the gene matches. Per germline, CDR1 SGHAT and CDR2 FQNNGV. CDR3 length: 13 amino acids. CDR3 in DNA: TGTGCCAGCAGCCGACAGGGGGCTTACGAGCAGTACTTC. Its protein product is CASSRQGAYEQYF.

The chain recombines TRBV4-3 with TRBJ2-5; 8 nucleotides align to TRBD1. CDR3 length equals 14 residues. V lost 0 bases, J lost 5 bases, and 2 bases stayed unmatched. Germline V gene lookup returns CDR1 LGHNA and CDR2 YSLEER. This chain's CDR3 is CASSQDRGHETQYF. CDR3 nucleotide sequence: TGCGCCAGCAGCCAAGACAGGGGGCACGAGACCCAGTACTTC.

This chain connects TRBV19 to TRBJ1-2; no firm D call. Germline CDR1 LNHDA, CDR2 SQIVND (reference sequence). V was trimmed by 1 base and J by 3 bases, leaving 12 bases between them. The CDR3 runs to 15 residues. In DNA form, the CDR3 reads TGTGCCAGTAGTATAGGCACAGCCGGGGACTATGGCTACACCTTC. As protein: CASSIGTAGDYGYTF.

On this clone: The junction and the germline gene differ at one end; a read error may be behind it. J is TRBJ1-3 and V is TRBV7-9, with D tentatively TRBD1 (5 bases). This CDR3 comprises 16 residues. Germline V lookup: CDR1 SEHNR, CDR2 FQNEAQ (reference sequence). CDR3 sequence reads: CSSSTLMGWRGDTIYF. CDR3 coding DNA: TGTTCCAGCAGCACTTTGATGGGGTGGAGGGGCGACACCATATATTTT.

This rearrangement joins TRBV7-2 to TRBJ2-3; 7 positions agree with TRBD2. The length of the CDR3 is 14 residues. V shed 3 bases, J shed 0 bases, and the junction held 0 bases outside the gene matches. CDR1 SGHTA and CDR2 FQGNSA come from the germline V gene. The CDR3: CASSFSGSTDTQYF. CDR3 bases: TGTGCCAGCAGCTTTAGCGGGAGCACAGATACGCAGTATTTT.

V is TRBV28 and J is TRBJ2-3, with D possibly TRBD1 on 6 matching bases. Trimming shortened V by 7 bases and J by 2 bases, and 19 bases separated the two germline ends. Germline V gene data show CDR1 as MDHEN and CDR2 as SYDVKM. The CDR3 is made up of 16 amino acids. The CDR3 DNA reads TGTGCCAGCAACCTATGGGGCGGACAGTCCACAGATACGCAGTATTTT. It specifies CASNLWGGQSTDTQYF.

V is TRBV30 and J is TRBJ2-5; 7 bases align to TRBD2. Matching the DNA end better, TRBJ2-7 makes the J call doubtful. This CDR3 spans 15 amino acids. Per the germline V gene, CDR1 is GTSNPN and CDR2 is SVGIG (reference sequence). CDR3 sequence: CAWSSPAGAVYEQYF. In DNA form, the CDR3 reads TGTGCCTGGAGTTCCCCGGCGGGAGCGGTATACGAGCAGTACTTC.

The chain carries TRBV4-2 and TRBJ2-7, with a tentative D call TRBD1 (5 bases). Germline CDR1 and CDR2: LGHNA and YNFKEQ. The CDR3 is 14 amino acids. The V gene lost 1 base and the J gene lost 4 bases, with 11 bases spanning the gap. The chain's CDR3 is CASSQGVQGYEQYF. The DNA of the CDR3 is TGTGCCAGCAGCCAAGGGGTCCAGGGTTACGAGCAGTACTTC.

The chain is built from TRBV27 and TRBJ2-1; the match to TRBD2 covers 9 bases. The length of the CDR3 is 15 residues. Per germline, CDR1 MNHEY and CDR2 SMNVEV (reference sequence). The J segment lost 8 bases and the V segment lost 3 bases, leaving 8 bases of the junction unmatched. CDR3 in amino acids: CASSFPAGGRDEQFF. The CDR3 DNA is TGTGCCAGCAGTTTTCCGGCGGGAGGGAGGGATGAGCAGTTCTTC.

This clone was seen only a few times. V is TRBV7-9 and J is TRBJ2-1; weak D call: TRBD2 (6 bases). Trimming pared 2 bases from V and 3 bases from J, leaving 14 bases between. This CDR3 comprises 16 residues. Germline lookup yields CDR1 SEHNR and CDR2 FQNEAQ (reference sequence). CDR3 coding DNA: TGTGCCAGCAGCTTATATCTAGGGCGGGACTACAATGAGCAGTTCTTC. It translates to CASSLYLGRDYNEQFF.

The chain links TRBV28 to TRBJ2-5; TRBD2 matches at 9 bases. The CDR3 is 15 amino acids. V was clipped by 6 bases and J by 4 bases; unmatched bases: 9. Per germline, CDR1 MDHEN and CDR2 SYDVKM. DNA for the CDR3: TGTGCCAGCAGCCGCATCGGGACTAGCTCAGAGACCCAGTACTTC. Translated, it gives CASSRIGTSSETQYF.

A remark on this clone: A far larger clone is off by one base, so a read error is likely. V is TRBV11-2 and J is TRBJ2-5; 7 positions match TRBD1. The V and J ends lost 5 bases and 5 bases, in that order; junction bases with no gene match: 8. Germline-derived CDR1 and CDR2 are SGHAT and FQNNGV. The CDR3 spans 14 residues. The CDR3 protein is CASSPEGASETQYF. As DNA, the CDR3 is TGTGCCAGCAGCCCTGAGGGGGCCTCGGAGACCCAGTACTTC.

This clone was counted only a few times. This chain links TRBV18 with TRBJ1-5; D might be TRBD1 (5 bases). The CDR3 loop spans 15 amino acids. CDR1 and CDR2 from the germline V gene are KGHSH and LQKENI. The ends were cut back, 6 bases at V and 3 bases at J, with 15 bases in the middle. This CDR3 reads CASSSGRQINQPQHF. The CDR3 nucleotides read TGTGCCAGCTCCTCCGGGAGACAGATCAATCAGCCCCAGCATTTT.

The CDR3 region has the DNA TGTGCCAGCGCCCGCGAGTTAGCTAACTATGGCTACACCTTC. Its protein is CASARELANYGYTF. This chain joins TRBV2 and TRBJ1-2; no clear D gene. V was shortened by 8 bases and J by 0 bases, with 13 bases between the two germline ends. CDR3 length: 14 amino acids. Per germline, CDR1 SNHLY and CDR2 FYNNEI. Complete variable domain (other parts from reference TRBV2 and TRBJ1-2): EPEVTQTPSHQVTQMGQEVILRCVPISNHLYFYWYRQILGQKVEFLVSFYNNEISEKSEIFDDQFSVERPDGSNFTLKIRSTKLEDSAMYFCASARELANYGYTFGSGTRLTVV.

CDR3 protein: CASSLAGQGYSPLHF. Written as DNA, the CDR3 is TGCGCCAGCAGCTTGGCCGGGCAGGGTTATTCACCCCTCCACTTT. J is TRBJ1-6 and V is TRBV5-1; perhaps TRBD1 as D (5 bases). CDR3 length equals 15 residues. From germline, CDR1 is SGHRS and CDR2 YFSETQ. V lost 0 bases and J lost 8, with 12 bases in between.